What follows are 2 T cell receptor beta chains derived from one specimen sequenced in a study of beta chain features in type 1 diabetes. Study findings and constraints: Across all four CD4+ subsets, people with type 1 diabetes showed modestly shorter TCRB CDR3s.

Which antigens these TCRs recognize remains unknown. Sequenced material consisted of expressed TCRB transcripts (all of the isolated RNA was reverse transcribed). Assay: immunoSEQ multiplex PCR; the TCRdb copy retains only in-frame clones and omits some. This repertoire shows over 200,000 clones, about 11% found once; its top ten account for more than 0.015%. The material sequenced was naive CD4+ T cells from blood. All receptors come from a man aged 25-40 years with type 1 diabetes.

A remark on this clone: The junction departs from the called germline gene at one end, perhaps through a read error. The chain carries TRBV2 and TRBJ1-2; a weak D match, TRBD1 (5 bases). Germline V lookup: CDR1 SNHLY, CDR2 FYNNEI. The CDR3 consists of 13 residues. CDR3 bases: TGTGCCAGCAGCGAAGGGGAGACGACTGGCTACACCTTC. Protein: CASSEGETTGYTF. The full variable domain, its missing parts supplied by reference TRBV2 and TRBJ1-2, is EPEVTQTPSHQVTQMGQEVILRCVPISNHLYFYWYRQILGQKVEFLVSFYNNEISEKSEIFDDQFSVERPDGSNFTLKIRSTKLEDSAMYFCASSEGETTGYTFGSGTRLTVV.

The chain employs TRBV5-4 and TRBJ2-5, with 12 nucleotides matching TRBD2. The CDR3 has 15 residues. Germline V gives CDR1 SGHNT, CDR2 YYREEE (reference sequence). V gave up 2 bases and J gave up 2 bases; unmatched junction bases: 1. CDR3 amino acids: CASSLLAGGQETQYF. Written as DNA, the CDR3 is TGTGCCAGCAGCTTACTAGCGGGGGGACAAGAGACCCAGTACTTC.